The present T cell receptor beta chain was sequenced within a study of blood T cell repertoires in COVID-19. Study background: Spain, Italy and the United States supplied samples that represented acute and convalescent COVID-19. Nucleic acid was either cDNA or gDNA, and it came from T cells, B-cell-depleted T cells, or PBMCs.

Original handling: Reference gene primer amplification yielded estimated nucleated cell counts. Sequenced by immunoSEQ multiplex PCR; TCRdb stores in-frame clones only, minus some. V and J calls and clone size follow that table, whereas D and trimming were derived from the DNA. The sample has about 100,000 clones, approximately 90% seen once. Germline CDR1 reads LGHDT; CDR2 reads YNNKEL (reference sequence). Trimming pared 3 bases from V and 9 bases from J, leaving 14 bases between. The CDR3 is made up of 13 amino acids. The receptor was derived from a man between 45 and 60 years old with active COVID-19. The V gene is TRBV3-1 (or the pseudogene TRBV3-2), the J gene TRBJ1-2; D might be TRBD1 (6 bases). Sequencing was performed on peripheral blood. The CDR3 coding sequence is TGTGCCAGCAGCCAGGTTACAGGGCGGCGCTACACCTTC. This translates into CASSQVTGRRYTF.